The 8 T cell receptor beta chains listed next were all sequenced from one sample in a study of control samples from healthy donors and cancer patients. Data came from immunoSEQ multiplex PCR; TCRdb stores just in-frame clones and leaves some out. The table records approximately 7,000 clones, roughly 70% of them present only once. Sequencing used formalin-fixed, paraffin-embedded tissue. The receptors shown here come from a male donor with melanoma.

J is TRBJ1-2 and V is TRBV4-1; D gene unclear. CDR3 size: 19 residues. The germline gives CDR1 MGHRA, CDR2 YSYEKL. V was shortened by 1 base and J by 0 bases, with 21 bases between the two germline ends. CDR3 residues: CASSQGTSGTIYSNYGYTF. CDR3 bases: TGCGCCAGCAGCCAAGGTACATCGGGAACAATATACTCTAACTATGGCTACACCTTC.

V and J are TRBV29-1 and TRBJ2-2; 10 bases agree with TRBD2. The V and J ends lost 0 bases and 2 bases, in that order; junction bases with no gene match: 3. There are 16 residues in the CDR3. The germline V gene encodes CDR1 SQVTM and CDR2 ANQGSEA. The CDR3 loop reads CSVEDGLADNTGELFF. In nucleotides, the CDR3 is TGCAGCGTTGAAGACGGACTAGCGGATAACACCGGGGAGCTGTTTTTT.

The chain combines TRBV4-1 with TRBJ1-5; D may be TRBD1 (6 bases). This CDR3 has 15 amino acids. Per germline, CDR1 MGHRA and CDR2 YSYEKL. Between the trimmed V and J ends, which lost 4 bases and 4 bases, there was a span of 14 bases. The CDR3: CASSRYRDTNQPQHF. In nucleotides, the CDR3 is TGCGCCAGCAGCCGTTACCGGGACACAAATCAGCCCCAGCATTTT.

This chain links TRBV7-3 with TRBJ2-5; TRBD1 aligns across 8 bases. In germline, CDR1 is SGHTA, CDR2 FQGTGA. The CDR3 has 13 residues. Unmatched junction bases numbered 4, after V lost 5 bases and J lost 5 bases. In nucleotides, the CDR3 is TGTGCCAGCAGCCTACGGACAGGGGAGACCCAGTACTTC. Amino acids: CASSLRTGETQYF.

The chain carries TRBV5-4 and TRBJ2-5; TRBD2 aligns across 9 bases. The trim removed 0 bases at V and 5 bases at J, leaving 2 bases unmatched. CDR1 is SGHNT and CDR2 is YYREEE in the germline V gene (reference sequence). CDR3 length equals 14 residues. The CDR3 protein is CASSLGTSAETQYF. CDR3 DNA: TGTGCCAGCAGCTTGGGGACTAGCGCGGAGACCCAGTACTTC.

The chain has TRBV18 and TRBJ2-5; 8 bases match TRBD2. The CDR3 sequence is 16 residues long. Germline CDR1 and CDR2: KGHSH and LQKENI. The V gene end was trimmed by 3 bases and the J gene end by 2 bases; junction bases not matched to a gene: 8. CDR3 sequence: CASSPPGGVRQETQYF. CDR3 DNA sequence: TGTGCCAGCTCACCTCCGGGGGGGGTCCGGCAAGAGACCCAGTACTTC.

The CDR3 nucleotides are TGTGCCAGTAGTATCCGACAGGGACGGAGTCAGAATGGCTACACCTTC. Its protein is CASSIRQGRSQNGYTF. This chain links TRBV19 with TRBJ1-2, with TRBD1 matching over 7 bases. Trimming at V came to 3 bases and at J to 6 bases, leaving 13 bases not matched to a gene. The germline CDR1 and CDR2 sequences are LNHDA and SQIVND (reference sequence). This CDR3 is built from 16 residues. Using reference TRBV19 and TRBJ1-2 for the parts outside the CDR3, the full variable domain is DGGITQSPKYLFRKEGQNVTLSCEQNLNHDAMYWYRQDPGQGLRLIYYSQIVNDFQKGDIAEGYSVSREKKESFPLTVTSAQKNPTAFYLCASSIRQGRSQNGYTFGSGTRLTVV.

J is TRBJ1-1 and V is TRBV30, with D possibly TRBD1 on 6 matching bases. V lost 2 bases, J lost 4 bases, and 11 bases lay in between. Germline assignment: CDR1 GTSNPN and CDR2 SVGIG (reference sequence). The CDR3 extends over 13 amino acids. CDR3 in amino acids: CAWSKQGGTEAFF. The CDR3 nucleotides read TGTGCCTGGAGTAAACAGGGTGGCACTGAAGCTTTCTTT.